The 27 T cell receptor beta chains listed next were all sequenced from one sample in a study of tumor-infiltrating lymphocytes in localized non-small cell lung cancer. Sequencing used immunoSEQ multiplex PCR; TCRdb keeps in-frame clones, though not all of them. Of approximately 15,000 clones in the sample, approximately 71% are singletons; the top ten hold 5.5% to 7.5%. The sample taken for sequencing was lung tumor tissue. The receptors shown here come from a human donor with non-small cell lung cancer.

The V call is TRBV19, the J call TRBJ2-7, with D possibly matching TRBD1 (6 bases). The ends were cut back, 6 bases at V and 5 bases at J, with 17 bases in the middle. The CDR3 is 14 amino acids. Germline values: CDR1 LNHDA, CDR2 SQIVND (reference sequence). CDR3 bases: TGTGCCAGTAGCAGTACAGGGTTTCGTAACGAGCAGTACTTC. This codes for CASSSTGFRNEQYF.

The V and J genes are TRBV6-1 and TRBJ1-2, with D hard to call. Looked up from germline, CDR1 is MNHNS and CDR2 is SASEGT. The CDR3 has 10 amino acids. Between the trimmed V and J ends, which lost 7 bases and 6 bases, there was a span of 6 bases. Here the CDR3 DNA reads TGTGCCAGCACATCAGATGGCTACACCTTC. Encoded protein: CASTSDGYTF.

This clone was seen once. The rearrangement joins TRBV15 to TRBJ2-6; 8 bases agree with TRBD1. There are 17 residues in the CDR3. Trimming removed 5 bases from V and 4 bases from J; junction bases left unmatched: 10. Germline assignment: CDR1 LNHNV and CDR2 YYDKDF (reference sequence). The chain's CDR3 is CATSLRGQQHGANVLTF. In nucleotides, the CDR3 is TGTGCCACCAGCCTCAGGGGGCAACAGCACGGGGCCAACGTCCTGACTTTC.

The chain links TRBV14 to TRBJ1-1; no clear D. With 4 bases removed from V and 11 bases from J, the gap between germline ends came to 17 bases. CDR3 length: 13 amino acids. CDR1 is SGHDN and CDR2 is FVKESK in the germline V gene. CDR3 bases: TGTGCCAGCAGCCCCAGGAGCGGGCCGGGTGCTTTCTTT. Translation gives CASSPRSGPGAFF.

This clone was recorded a few times. CDR3 sequence (DNA): TGTGCCAGCAGTTACTCGTGGGGCGCGGATCAGCCCCAGCATTTT. It is translated as CASSYSWGADQPQHF. The gene calls are TRBV6-6 and TRBJ1-5; D perhaps matches TRBD1 (5 bases). Germline CDR1 and CDR2: MNHNY and SVGAGI (reference sequence). The CDR3 is made up of 15 amino acids. The V end was cut by 0 bases, the J end by 5 bases, with 11 bases between.

The chain combines TRBV10-2 with TRBJ2-7; tentatively, D is TRBD1 (5 bases). Germline V gene sequence: CDR1 WSHSY, CDR2 SAAADI. The CDR3 is 14 amino acids. Trimming left V 5 bases short and J 0 bases short, with 11 bases between. CDR3 nucleotide sequence: TGCGCCAGCAGTCTACAGGTACCCTCCTACGAGCAGTACTTC. Its protein is CASSLQVPSYEQYF.

The V call is TRBV5-1, the J call TRBJ2-1, with unresolved D. This CDR3 spans 12 amino acids. V shed 2 bases and J shed 8 bases, with 8 bases lying between them. Germline CDR1 and CDR2: SGHRS and YFSETQ. CDR3 DNA sequence: TGCGCCAGCAGCTTAGGGAAGGATGAGCAGTTCTTC. This gives the protein CASSLGKDEQFF.

This chain uses TRBV7-2 with TRBJ2-1, with D possibly TRBD2 on 6 matching bases. This CDR3 comprises 16 residues. CDR1 is SGHTA, CDR2 FQGNSA, per germline. Trimming removed 1 base at V and 4 bases at J, with 14 bases between. CDR3 sequence reads: CASSLGASALYNEQFF. In DNA form, the CDR3 reads TGTGCCAGCAGCTTAGGCGCTAGCGCCCTTTACAATGAGCAGTTCTTC.

The genes are TRBV6-6 and TRBJ2-1; D call uncertain. The CDR3 consists of 14 residues. Trimming removed 4 bases at V and 8 bases at J, with 15 bases between. CDR1 is MNHNY, CDR2 SVGAGI, per germline (reference sequence). CDR3 region: CASSSHRSADEQFF. DNA for the CDR3: TGTGCCAGCAGTTCACACAGATCCGCCGATGAGCAGTTCTTC.

This clone has a handful of counts. The chain recombines TRBV7-3 with TRBJ1-1, with a possible D match to TRBD1 (5 bases). CDR3 length equals 14 residues. V shed 5 bases and J shed 3 bases, with 13 bases lying between them. Germline V CDR1 and CDR2: SGHTA, FQGTGA. The CDR3 here is CASSPEGSYTEAFF. CDR3 sequence (DNA): TGTGCCAGCAGCCCTGAGGGGTCGTACACTGAAGCTTTCTTT. The full variable domain, completed using reference TRBV7-3 and TRBJ1-1, is GAGVSQTPSNKVTEKGKYVELRCDPISGHTALYWYRQSLGQGPEFLIYFQGTGAADDSGLPNDRFFAVRPEGSVSTLKIQRTERGDSAVYLCASSPEGSYTEAFFGQGTRLTVV.

The V gene is TRBV5-1, the J gene TRBJ1-2, with TRBD1 as a possible D gene (6 bases). The CDR3 has 14 residues. CDR1 SGHRS and CDR2 YFSETQ come from the germline V gene. The V and J ends lost 4 bases and 8 bases respectively, with 18 bases between them. CDR3 nucleotides: TGCGCCAGCAGCCCGGAGGGGGGGCGCGTCGGCTACACCTTC. It codes for CASSPEGGRVGYTF. Full variable domain (remainder filled in from reference TRBV5-1 and TRBJ1-2): KAGVTQTPRYLIKTRGQQVTLSCSPISGHRSVSWYQQTPGQGLQFLFEYFSETQRNKGNFPGRFSGRQFSNSRSEMNVSTLELGDSALYLCASSPEGGRVGYTFGSGTRLTVV.

The chain combines TRBV6-6 with TRBJ2-7; D possibly uses TRBD1 or TRBD2 (5 bases each). Germline V gene lookup returns CDR1 MNHNY and CDR2 SVGAGI (reference sequence). Trimming took 6 bases from V and 2 from J, leaving 17 bases between them. The CDR3 has 15 amino acids. CDR3 sequence (DNA): TGTGCCAGCAGCTTTCAGGGCCGGGGCGCCTACGAGCAGTACTTC. Its protein product is CASSFQGRGAYEQYF.

This clone was counted a few times. The chain carries TRBV7-6 and TRBJ1-4; TRBD1 matches 7 bases. The CDR3 extends over 14 amino acids. Germline CDR1 and CDR2: SGHVS and FNYEAQ. V shed 6 bases and J 8 bases; nucleotides not matched to a gene: 9. The CDR3 loop reads CASSATGPREKLFF. CDR3 sequence (DNA): TGTGCCAGCAGTGCGACAGGGCCTAGGGAAAAACTGTTTTTT.

The rearrangement uses TRBV5-1 and TRBJ2-1; TRBD2 matches at 8 bases. The CDR3 has 15 residues. Germline CDR1 reads SGHRS; CDR2 reads YFSETQ. J was trimmed by 5 bases and V by 4 bases; bases with no gene match: 8. The CDR3 nucleotides are TGCGCCAGCAGCCCCCCCGGGAGGGGGGACAATGAGCAGTTCTTC. Its protein is CASSPPGRGDNEQFF.

The J gene is TRBJ1-1, the V gene TRBV9; 9 bases line up with TRBD1. The V segment lost 4 bases and the J segment 3 bases; nucleotides outside the gene matches: 22. This CDR3 has 20 residues. Germline CDR1 reads SGDLS; CDR2 reads YYNGEE. The CDR3 here is CASSPQAPPQLGTGYTEAFF. As DNA, the CDR3 is TGTGCCAGCAGCCCTCAGGCCCCACCCCAACTGGGGACAGGGTACACTGAAGCTTTCTTT.

The genes are TRBV4-1 and TRBJ2-7, with 8 bases identical to TRBD1. The CDR3 runs 15 residues. The germline gives CDR1 MGHRA, CDR2 YSYEKL. Trimming at V came to 0 bases and at J to 1 base, leaving 2 bases not matched to a gene. The CDR3 spells CASSQDRTGSYEQYF. The DNA of the CDR3 is TGCGCCAGCAGCCAAGATCGGACAGGGTCCTACGAGCAGTACTTC.

The table lists this clone with a few counts. CDR3 DNA: TGTGCCAGCGGCTCCGGGACAGGGGTCTTCAATCAGCCCCAGCATTTT. Protein: CASGSGTGVFNQPQHF. The chain couples TRBV28 to TRBJ1-5; 10 bases fit TRBD1. The CDR3 totals 16 residues. Germline assignment: CDR1 MDHEN and CDR2 SYDVKM. J lost 3 bases, V lost 8 bases, and 10 bases had no gene match.

The chain employs TRBV14 and TRBJ2-5; D tentatively reads TRBD1 or TRBD2 (5 bases each). The J call is uncertain, as TRBJ2-7 better fits the DNA end. The CDR3 is 14 amino acids. Germline lookup yields CDR1 SGHDN and CDR2 FVKESK. The CDR3 region has the DNA TGTGCCAGCAGAAGGGCAGGGAGCCCCTACGAGCAGTACTTC. Its translation: CASRRAGSPYEQYF.

The V call is TRBV7-9, the J call TRBJ1-4, with 7 bases matching TRBD1. The J segment lost 5 bases and the V segment lost 5 bases, leaving 8 bases of the junction unmatched. The CDR3 has 15 residues. Looked up from germline, CDR1 is SEHNR and CDR2 is FQNEAQ (reference sequence). This chain's CDR3 is CASSAGTVLNEKLFF. CDR3 DNA sequence: TGTGCCAGCAGCGCCGGGACAGTTCTCAATGAAAAACTGTTTTTT.

This clone is judged medium-sized. The J gene is TRBJ1-1, the V gene TRBV10-1, with TRBD1 as a possible D gene (6 bases). The CDR3 covers 15 residues. Trimming removed 0 bases from V and 4 bases from J, with 12 bases in between. Per germline, CDR1 WNHNN and CDR2 SYGVQD (reference sequence). The CDR3 loop is CASSESRGGTTEAFF. The CDR3 bases are TGCGCCAGCAGTGAGTCTAGGGGGGGAACCACTGAAGCTTTCTTT.

This chain uses TRBV5-1 with TRBJ2-7; TRBD2 aligns across 8 bases. Germline assignment: CDR1 SGHRS and CDR2 YFSETQ. The trim removed 3 bases at V and 6 bases at J, leaving 8 bases unmatched. The CDR3 is made up of 14 amino acids. The CDR3 loop is CASSSGTSRAEQYF. The CDR3 DNA sequence: TGCGCCAGCAGCTCAGGGACTAGTCGGGCCGAGCAGTACTTC.

The V call is TRBV6-6, the J call TRBJ2-7; the match to TRBD2 covers 9 bases. The junction had 9 bases not matched to a gene; V was cut back by 9 bases and J by 0 bases. This CDR3 contains 15 residues. Germline-derived CDR1 and CDR2 are MNHNY and SVGAGI (reference sequence). DNA for the CDR3: TGTGCCAGTTTCGGACTAGCGAAAAGCTCCTACGAGCAGTACTTC. Protein product: CASFGLAKSSYEQYF.

The chain employs TRBV4-3 and TRBJ1-1; no definite D call. Germline CDR1 LGHNA, CDR2 YSLEER. Trimming removed 4 bases at V and 1 base at J, with 7 bases between. This CDR3 comprises 13 residues. The DNA for the CDR3 is TGCGCCAGCAGCCGAACAGCGAACACTGAAGCTTTCTTT. Protein sequence: CASSRTANTEAFF.

The chain combines TRBV19 with TRBJ1-2; possibly TRBD1 for D (5 bases). The V end lost 9 bases, the J end lost 8 bases, and 19 bases lay between the germline ends. Germline values: CDR1 LNHDA, CDR2 SQIVND (reference sequence). This CDR3 is built from 13 residues. CDR3 sequence reads: CASQAGTQGGYTF. The DNA of the CDR3 is TGTGCCAGCCAGGCCGGGACCCAGGGAGGCTACACCTTC.

This clone turned up a few times. CDR3 residues: CASSVEEGDTQYF. The CDR3 DNA reads as TGTGCCAGCAGCGTAGAGGAGGGAGATACGCAGTATTTT. The chain employs TRBV9 and TRBJ2-3; TRBD2 is a possible D gene (6 bases). Germline V CDR1 and CDR2: SGDLS, YYNGEE. Trimming removed 0 bases from V and 5 bases from J, with 7 bases in between. This CDR3 region has 13 residues. Based on the CDR3 plus reference TRBV9 and TRBJ2-3, the full variable domain is DSGVTQTPKHLITATGQRVTLRCSPRSGDLSVYWYQQSLDQGLQFLIQYYNGEERAKGNILERFSAQQFPDLHSELNLSSLELGDSALYFCASSVEEGDTQYFGPGTRLTVL.

The chain employs TRBV30 and TRBJ1-1, with D unclear. The V end lost 4 bases, the J end lost 4 bases, and 7 bases lay between the germline ends. Germline CDR1 GTSNPN, CDR2 SVGIG (reference sequence). The CDR3 is 11 residues long. The CDR3 here is CAWILVTEAFF. The CDR3 DNA reads as TGTGCCTGGATCTTGGTCACTGAAGCTTTCTTT.

The chain carries TRBV5-1 and TRBJ1-4, with 8 nucleotides matching TRBD1. Trimming took 7 bases from V and 5 from J; bases not matched to a gene: 10. The germline CDR1 and CDR2 sequences are SGHRS and YFSETQ. The CDR3 has 15 residues. The CDR3 sequence is CASRAQGGQNEKLFF. Written as DNA, the CDR3 is TGCGCCAGCCGTGCACAGGGGGGACAAAATGAAAAACTGTTTTTT.